The clone carrying this T cell receptor beta chain was picked up a small number of times. The sample is drawn from a study of beta chain features in type 1 diabetes. A single heparinised blood sample, averaging roughly 110 mL, was obtained per donor. Expressed TCRB transcripts were sequenced after all isolated RNA was converted to cDNA. Only in-frame clones appear in the TCRdb table, and some are missing; sequencing was by immunoSEQ multiplex PCR. The sample shows just over 450,000 clones, roughly 30% of them seen only once. V trimming: 4 bases; J trimming: 4 bases; junction bases outside the gene matches: 7. The CDR3 is 16 amino acids. CDR1 and CDR2 from the germline V gene are SGDLS and YYNGEE.

The V and J genes are TRBV9 and TRBJ2-2; 10 nucleotides agree with TRBD1. Input material: naive CD4+ T cells from blood. This TCR was sampled from a man aged 18-30 years in good health. CDR3 residues: CASSRQGARSTGELFF. Written as DNA, the CDR3 is TGTGCCAGCAGCAGACAGGGGGCTCGGAGCACCGGGGAGCTGTTTTTT.